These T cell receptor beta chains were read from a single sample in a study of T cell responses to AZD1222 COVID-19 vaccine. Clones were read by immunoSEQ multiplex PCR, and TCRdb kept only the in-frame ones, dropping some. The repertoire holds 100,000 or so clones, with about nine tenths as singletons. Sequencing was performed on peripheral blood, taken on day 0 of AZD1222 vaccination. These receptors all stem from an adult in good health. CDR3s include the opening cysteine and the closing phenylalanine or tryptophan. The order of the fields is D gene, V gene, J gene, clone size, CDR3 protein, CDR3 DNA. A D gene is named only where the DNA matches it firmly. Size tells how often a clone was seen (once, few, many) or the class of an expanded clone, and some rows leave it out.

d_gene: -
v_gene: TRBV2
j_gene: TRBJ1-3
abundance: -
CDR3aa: CASRVTFLNTIYF
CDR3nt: TGTGCCAGCAGGGTGACCTTTTTAAACACCATATATTTT

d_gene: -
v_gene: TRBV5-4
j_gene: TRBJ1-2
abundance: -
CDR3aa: CASSSGSNYGYTF
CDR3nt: TGTGCCAGCAGTTCAGGATCAAACTATGGCTACACCTTC

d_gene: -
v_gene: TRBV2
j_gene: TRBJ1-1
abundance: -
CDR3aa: CASSVGRLNTEAFF
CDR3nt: TGTGCCAGCAGTGTGGGACGACTGAACACTGAAGCTTTCTTT

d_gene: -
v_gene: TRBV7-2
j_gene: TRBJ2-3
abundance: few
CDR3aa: CASSLEGVPDTQYF
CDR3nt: TGTGCCAGCAGCTTAGAGGGGGTTCCAGATACGCAGTATTTT

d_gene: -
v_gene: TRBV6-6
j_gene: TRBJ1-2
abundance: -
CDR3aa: CASSFSTGNYGYTF
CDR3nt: TGTGCCAGCAGTTTCTCGACAGGAAACTATGGCTACACCTTC

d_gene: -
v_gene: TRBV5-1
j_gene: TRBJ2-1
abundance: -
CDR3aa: CASSLDGLLSSYNEQFF
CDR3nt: TGCGCCAGCAGCTTGGACGGGCTACTGAGCTCCTACAATGAGCAGTTCTTC

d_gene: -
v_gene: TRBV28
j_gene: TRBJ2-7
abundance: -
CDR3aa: CASSFASYEQYF
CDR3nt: TGTGCCAGCAGTTTCGCCTCCTACGAGCAGTACTTC

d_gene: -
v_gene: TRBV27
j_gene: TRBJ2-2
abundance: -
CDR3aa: CAVRDTPNTGELFF
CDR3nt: TGTGCCGTCCGGGACACCCCCAACACCGGGGAGCTGTTTTTT

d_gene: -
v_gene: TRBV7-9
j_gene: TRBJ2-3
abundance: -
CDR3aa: CASSPGLIAQYF
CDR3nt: TGTGCCAGCAGCCCCGGACTAATCGCGCAGTATTTT

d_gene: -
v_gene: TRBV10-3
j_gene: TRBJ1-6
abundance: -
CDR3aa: CAINGGLNSPLHF
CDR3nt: TGTGCCATCAATGGGGGCCTGAATTCACCCCTCCACTTT

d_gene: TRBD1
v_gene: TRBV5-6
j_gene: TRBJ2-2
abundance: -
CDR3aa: CASSQKDRSSTGELFF
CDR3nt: TGTGCCAGCAGCCAGAAGGACAGGAGTTCAACCGGGGAGCTGTTTTTT

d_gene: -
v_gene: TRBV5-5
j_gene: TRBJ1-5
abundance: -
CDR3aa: CASSLRSNQPQHF
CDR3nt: TGTGCCAGCAGCTTGAGGAGTAATCAGCCCCAGCATTTT

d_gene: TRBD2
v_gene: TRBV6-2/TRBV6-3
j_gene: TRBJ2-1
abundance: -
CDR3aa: CASSPFGGSSYNEQFF
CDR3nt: TGTGCCAGCAGTCCCTTTGGCGGGAGCTCCTACAATGAGCAGTTCTTC

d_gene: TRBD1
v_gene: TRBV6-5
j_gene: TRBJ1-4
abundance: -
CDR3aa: CASSRDSYSEKLFF
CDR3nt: TGTGCCAGCAGTAGGGACAGTTATTCGGAAAAACTGTTTTTT

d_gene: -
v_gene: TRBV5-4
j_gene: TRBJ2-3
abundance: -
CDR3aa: CASSLLVGHAPDTQYF
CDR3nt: TGTGCCAGCAGCTTGTTAGTAGGTCACGCCCCAGATACGCAGTATTTT

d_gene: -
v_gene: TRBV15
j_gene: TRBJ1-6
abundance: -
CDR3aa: CATSRDLGRALPLHF
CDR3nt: TGTGCCACCAGCAGAGATCTCGGCAGGGCTCTCCCCCTCCACTTT

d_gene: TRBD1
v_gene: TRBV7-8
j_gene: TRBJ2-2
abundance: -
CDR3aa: CASSVRDSNTGELFF
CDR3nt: TGTGCCAGCAGCGTCCGGGACAGTAACACCGGGGAGCTGTTTTTT

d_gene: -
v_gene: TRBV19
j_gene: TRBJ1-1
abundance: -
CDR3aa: CASAGPTEAFF
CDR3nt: TGTGCCAGCGCGGGGCCTACTGAAGCTTTCTTT

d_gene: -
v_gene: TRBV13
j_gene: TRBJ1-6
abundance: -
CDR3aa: CASSSPTLNSPLHF
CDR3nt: TGTGCCAGCAGCTCACCTACCCTTAATTCACCCCTCCACTTT

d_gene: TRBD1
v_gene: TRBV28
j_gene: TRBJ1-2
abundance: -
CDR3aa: CATWDRGSYGYTF
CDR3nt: TGTGCCACCTGGGACAGGGGGAGCTATGGCTACACCTTC

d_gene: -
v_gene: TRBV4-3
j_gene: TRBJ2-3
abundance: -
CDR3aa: CASSPDRVQGSTDTQYF
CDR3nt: TGCGCCAGCAGCCCTGATCGAGTACAGGGTAGCACAGATACGCAGTATTTT

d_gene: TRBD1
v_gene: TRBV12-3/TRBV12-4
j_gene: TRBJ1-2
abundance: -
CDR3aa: CASSPTGGRGYTF
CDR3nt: TGTGCCAGCAGTCCTACAGGGGGAAGGGGCTACACCTTC

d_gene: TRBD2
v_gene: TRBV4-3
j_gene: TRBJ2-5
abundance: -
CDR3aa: CASSHGTSRQETQYF
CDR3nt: TGCGCCAGCAGCCACGGGACTAGCAGACAAGAGACCCAGTACTTC

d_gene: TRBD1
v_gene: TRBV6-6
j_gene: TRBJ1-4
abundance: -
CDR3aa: CASSRGGNRGLDEKLFF
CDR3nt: TGTGCCAGCAGTCGGGGGGGGAACAGGGGGTTGGATGAAAAACTGTTTTTT

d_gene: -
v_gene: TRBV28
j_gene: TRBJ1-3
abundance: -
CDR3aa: CASSFEESGNTIYF
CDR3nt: TGTGCCAGCAGTTTTGAGGAGTCTGGAAACACCATATATTTT